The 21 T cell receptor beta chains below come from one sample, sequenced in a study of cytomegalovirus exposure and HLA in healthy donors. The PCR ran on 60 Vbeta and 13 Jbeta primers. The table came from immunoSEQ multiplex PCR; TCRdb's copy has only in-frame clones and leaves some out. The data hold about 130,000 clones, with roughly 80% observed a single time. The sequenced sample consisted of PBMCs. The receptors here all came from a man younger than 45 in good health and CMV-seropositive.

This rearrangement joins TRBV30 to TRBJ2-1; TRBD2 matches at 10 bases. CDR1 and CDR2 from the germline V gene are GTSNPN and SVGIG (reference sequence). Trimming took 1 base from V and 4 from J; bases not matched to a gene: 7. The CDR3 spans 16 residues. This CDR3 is CAWSASGGAVYNEQFF. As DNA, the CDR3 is TGTGCCTGGAGTGCTAGCGGGGGAGCCGTATACAATGAGCAGTTCTTC.

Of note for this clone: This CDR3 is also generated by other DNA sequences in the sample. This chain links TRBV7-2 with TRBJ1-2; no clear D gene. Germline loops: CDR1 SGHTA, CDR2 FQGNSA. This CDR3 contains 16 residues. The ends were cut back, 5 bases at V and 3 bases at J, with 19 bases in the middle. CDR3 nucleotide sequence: TGTGCCAGCAGCCCCAGTGGTGGAGGGAGCTACTATGGCTACACCTTC. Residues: CASSPSGGGSYYGYTF.

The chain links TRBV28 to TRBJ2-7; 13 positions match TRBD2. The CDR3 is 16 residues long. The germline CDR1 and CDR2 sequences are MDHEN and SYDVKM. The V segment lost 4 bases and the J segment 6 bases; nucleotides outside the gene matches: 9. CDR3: CASSYYTSGRATEQYF. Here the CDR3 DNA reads TGTGCCAGCAGTTACTACACTAGCGGGAGGGCCACCGAGCAGTACTTC.

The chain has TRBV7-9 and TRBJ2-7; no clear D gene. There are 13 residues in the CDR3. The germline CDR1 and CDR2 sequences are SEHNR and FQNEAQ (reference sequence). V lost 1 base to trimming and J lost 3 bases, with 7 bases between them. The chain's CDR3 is CASSLDSSYEQYF. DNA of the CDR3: TGTGCCAGCAGCTTAGACAGCAGCTACGAGCAGTACTTC.

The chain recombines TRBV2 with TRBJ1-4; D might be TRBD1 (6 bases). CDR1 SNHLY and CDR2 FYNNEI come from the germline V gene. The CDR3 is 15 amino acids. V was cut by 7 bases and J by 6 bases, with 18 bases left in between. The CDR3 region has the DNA TGTGCCAGCAAGGATCGGGGGGCGGCCTATGAAAAACTGTTTTTT. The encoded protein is CASKDRGAAYEKLFF.

CDR3: CASSLGRGPQFF. CDR3 coding DNA: TGTGCCAGTAGCTTAGGGCGGGGACCTCAGTTCTTC. The gene calls are TRBV19 and TRBJ2-1; tentative D call: TRBD2 (6 bases). Germline lookup yields CDR1 LNHDA and CDR2 SQIVND (reference sequence). This CDR3 has 12 residues. V was trimmed by 6 bases and J by 13 bases, leaving 16 bases between them.

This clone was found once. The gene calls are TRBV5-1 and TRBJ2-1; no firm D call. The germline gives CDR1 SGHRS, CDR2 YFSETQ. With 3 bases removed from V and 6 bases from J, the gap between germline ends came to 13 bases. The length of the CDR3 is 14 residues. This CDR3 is CASSWYEAFNEQFF. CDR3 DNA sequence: TGCGCCAGCAGCTGGTACGAGGCATTCAATGAGCAGTTCTTC.

CDR3 DNA sequence: TGCAGTGCCCCACTAAATACGCAGTATTTT. The encoded protein is CSAPLNTQYF. The rearrangement uses TRBV20-1 and TRBJ2-3; unclear D gene. V gave up 6 bases and J gave up 7 bases, with 8 bases separating them. CDR1 DFQATT and CDR2 SNEGSKA come from the germline V gene (reference sequence). This CDR3 contains 10 residues.

The CDR3 DNA is TGCAGCGTGAAAACAGGGGTTGGAAACACCATATATTTT. Translating gives CSVKTGVGNTIYF. V usage is TRBV29-1 and J usage is TRBJ1-3, with TRBD1 identical over 7 bases. The germline V gene encodes CDR1 SQVTM and CDR2 ANQGSEA. The CDR3 has 13 residues. Trimming at V came to 6 bases and at J to 3 bases, leaving 5 bases not matched to a gene.

The CDR3 region is CASSIYHRGGGTEAFF. Written as DNA, the CDR3 is TGTGCCAGTAGTATATATCACAGGGGAGGAGGCACTGAAGCTTTCTTT. This chain uses TRBV19 with TRBJ1-1; TRBD1 matches 7 bases. Germline CDR1 reads LNHDA; CDR2 reads SQIVND (reference sequence). The J segment lost 4 bases and the V segment lost 2 bases, leaving 10 bases of the junction unmatched. This CDR3 is 16 amino acids long.

The CDR3 is CASSLSLQQDYEQYF. CDR3 coding DNA: TGTGCCAGCAGTTTGTCCCTTCAGCAGGACTACGAGCAGTACTTC. The chain links TRBV27 to TRBJ2-5; no definite D call. The assigned J gene may be wrong: the sequence end matches TRBJ2-7 better. Germline V gene data show CDR1 as MNHEY and CDR2 as SMNVEV (reference sequence). The CDR3 contains 15 residues.

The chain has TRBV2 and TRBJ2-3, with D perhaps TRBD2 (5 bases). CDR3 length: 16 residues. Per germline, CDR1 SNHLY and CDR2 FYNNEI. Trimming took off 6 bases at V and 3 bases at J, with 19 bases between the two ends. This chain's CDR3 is CASSPGGNSETDTQYF. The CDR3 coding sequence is TGTGCCAGCAGCCCCGGCGGTAATAGCGAGACAGATACGCAGTATTTT.

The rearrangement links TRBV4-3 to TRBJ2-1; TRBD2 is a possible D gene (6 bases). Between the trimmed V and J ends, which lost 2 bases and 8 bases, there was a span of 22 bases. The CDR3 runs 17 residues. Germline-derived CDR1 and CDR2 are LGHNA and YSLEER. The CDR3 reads CASSQSPGGPAGDEQFF. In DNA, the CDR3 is TGCGCCAGCAGCCAATCGCCCGGGGGACCCGCCGGCGATGAGCAGTTCTTC.

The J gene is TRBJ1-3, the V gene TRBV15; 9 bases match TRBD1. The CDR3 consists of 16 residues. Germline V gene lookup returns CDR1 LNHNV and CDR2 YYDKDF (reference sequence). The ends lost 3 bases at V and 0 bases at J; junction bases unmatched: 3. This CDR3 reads CATSRDRGFSGNTIYF. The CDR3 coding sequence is TGTGCCACCAGCAGGGACAGGGGTTTCTCTGGAAACACCATATATTTT. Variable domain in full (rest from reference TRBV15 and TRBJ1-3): DAMVIQNPRYQVTQFGKPVTLSCSQTLNHNVMYWYQQKSSQAPKLLFHYYDKDFNNEADTPDNFQSRRPNTSFCFLDIRSPGLGDTAMYLCATSRDRGFSGNTIYFGEGSWLTVV.

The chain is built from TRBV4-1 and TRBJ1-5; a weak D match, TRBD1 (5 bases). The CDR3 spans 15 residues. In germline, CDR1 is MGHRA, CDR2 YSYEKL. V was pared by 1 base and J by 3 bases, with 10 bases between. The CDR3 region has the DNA TGCGCCAGCAGCCAAGGGGGGGAAGTCAATCAGCCCCAGCATTTT. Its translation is CASSQGGEVNQPQHF.

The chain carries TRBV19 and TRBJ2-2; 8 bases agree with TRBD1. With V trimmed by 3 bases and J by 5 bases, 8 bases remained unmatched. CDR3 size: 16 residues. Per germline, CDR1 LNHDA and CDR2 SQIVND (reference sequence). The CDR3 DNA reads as TGTGCCAGTAGTATGGGCCAGGGGGCTGGGACCGGGGAGCTGTTTTTT. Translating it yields CASSMGQGAGTGELFF.

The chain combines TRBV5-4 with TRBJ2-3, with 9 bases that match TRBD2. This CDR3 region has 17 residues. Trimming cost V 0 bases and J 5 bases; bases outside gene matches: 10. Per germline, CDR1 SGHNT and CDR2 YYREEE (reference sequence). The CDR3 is CASSLAWGSGSGDTQYF. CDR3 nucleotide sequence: TGTGCCAGCAGCTTGGCCTGGGGTAGCGGGAGTGGAGATACGCAGTATTTT.

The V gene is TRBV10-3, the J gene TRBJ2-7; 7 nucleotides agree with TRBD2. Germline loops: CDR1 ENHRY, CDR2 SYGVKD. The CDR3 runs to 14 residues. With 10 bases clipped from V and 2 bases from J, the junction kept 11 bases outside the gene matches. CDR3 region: CATVPAGVPYEQYF. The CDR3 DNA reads TGTGCCACGGTCCCCGCGGGGGTGCCCTACGAGCAGTACTTC.

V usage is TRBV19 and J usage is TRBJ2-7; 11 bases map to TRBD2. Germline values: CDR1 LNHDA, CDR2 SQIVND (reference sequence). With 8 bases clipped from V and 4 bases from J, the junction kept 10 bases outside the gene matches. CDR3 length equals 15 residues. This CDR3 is CASQSPGTSGYEQYF. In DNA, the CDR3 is TGTGCCAGTCAGAGTCCCGGGACTAGCGGATACGAGCAGTACTTC.

This CDR3 is CASSSPADRPNTEAFF. CDR3 coding DNA: TGCGCCAGCAGCTCCCCAGCGGACAGACCGAACACTGAAGCTTTCTTT. V gene TRBV5-1 combines with J gene TRBJ1-1, with D possibly matching TRBD1 (6 bases). Germline values: CDR1 SGHRS, CDR2 YFSETQ. V lost 3 bases, J lost 1 base, and 16 bases lay in between. The CDR3 covers 16 residues. The entire variable domain, with the rest obtained from reference TRBV5-1 and TRBJ1-1, is as follows: KAGVTQTPRYLIKTRGQQVTLSCSPISGHRSVSWYQQTPGQGLQFLFEYFSETQRNKGNFPGRFSGRQFSNSRSEMNVSTLELGDSALYLCASSSPADRPNTEAFFGQGTRLTVV.

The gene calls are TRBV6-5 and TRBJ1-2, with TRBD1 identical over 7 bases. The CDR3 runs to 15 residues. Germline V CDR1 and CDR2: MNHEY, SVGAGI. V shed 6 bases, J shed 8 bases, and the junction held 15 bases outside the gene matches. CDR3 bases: TGTGCCAGCAGCTCCCACGACAGGGATATCGGCGGCTACACCTTC. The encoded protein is CASSSHDRDIGGYTF.